This is a list of T cell receptor beta chains from one sample in a study of graft-versus-host responses after intestinal transplantation. Using immunoSEQ multiplex PCR, the repertoire was profiled, and TCRdb retains in-frame clones only, with some absent. Of under 90,000 clones listed, about 92% were seen once; the top ten hold 0.55% to 0.8%. The material was PBMCs, obtained 98 days after intestinal transplantation. The receptors were gathered from a human patient who received an intestinal transplant, so some T cells may come from the graft donor. Both conserved end residues are part of each CDR3. D genes are given only for firm matches. Expanded clones are given a class, and other clones once, few, many or no size at all.

CASNGQGGYNSPLHF | TGTGCCAGCAACGGACAGGGGGGATATAATTCACCCCTCCACTTT | TRBJ1-6 | TRBD1 | once | TRBV7-2
CASVYPAGGLYEQYF | TGTGCCAGCGTTTATCCAGCGGGAGGTCTCTACGAGCAGTACTTC | TRBJ2-7 | TRBD2 | . | TRBV2
CASDEGGKYRHGYTF | TGTGCCAGCGATGAAGGGGGCAAATACCGTCATGGCTACACCTTC | TRBJ1-2 | TRBD1 | . | TRBV5-6
CASTASGGDISYEQYF | TGTGCCAGCACGGCCAGCGGGGGCGATATCTCCTACGAGCAGTACTTC | TRBJ2-7 | TRBD2 | . | TRBV6-4
CASSDWPGRVSNQPQHF | TGTGCCAGCAGTGATTGGCCAGGGCGGGTTAGCAATCAGCCCCAGCATTTT | TRBJ1-5 | . | once | TRBV6-1
CASSDHRLGKPQHF | TGTGCCAGCAGTGATCACAGGCTCGGCAAGCCCCAGCATTTT | TRBJ1-5 | . | . | TRBV2
CAWIGDGPGIEAFF | TGTGCCTGGATTGGCGACGGGCCTGGAATTGAAGCTTTCTTT | TRBJ1-1 | . | . | TRBV30
CASSPKGTGGKGGYTF | TGTGCCAGCAGCCCTAAAGGGACAGGGGGCAAGGGAGGCTACACCTTC | TRBJ1-2 | TRBD1 | . | TRBV7-2
CASSLNTEAFF | TGTGCCAGCAGCTTAAACACTGAAGCTTTCTTT | TRBJ1-1 | . | once | TRBV7-8
CASSARRLAGLSYNEQFF | TGTGCCAGCAGCGCCCGCCGACTAGCGGGACTATCCTACAATGAGCAGTTCTTC | TRBJ2-1 | TRBD2 | once | TRBV9
CASSLEGARDTQYF | TGCGCCAGCAGCTTGGAGGGGGCGCGAGATACGCAGTATTTT | TRBJ2-3 | TRBD1 | . | TRBV5-1
CASSVRKDEKLFF | TGTGCCAGCAGTGTCAGGAAGGATGAAAAACTGTTTTTT | TRBJ1-4 | . | . | TRBV2
CASSSTGEETQYF | TGTGCCAGTAGTTCTACAGGGGAAGAGACCCAGTACTTC | TRBJ2-5 | TRBD1 | . | TRBV19
CASSYSTGEETQYF | TGTGCCAGCAGTTACTCGACAGGGGAGGAGACCCAGTACTTC | TRBJ2-5 | TRBD1 | . | TRBV6-5
CASGPLAGTGELFF | TGTGCTAGTGGTCCCTTAGCGGGCACCGGGGAGCTGTTTTTT | TRBJ2-2 | TRBD2 | . | TRBV12-5